Here is one T cell receptor beta chain with its context. Looked up from germline, CDR1 is KGHSH and CDR2 is LQKENI. The CDR3 contains 17 residues. With 2 bases clipped from V and 2 bases from J, the junction kept 8 bases outside the gene matches. These data belong to a study of early T cells in non-severe SARS-CoV-2 infection. TCRdb re-derived calls from the 5' RACE reads in MiXCR, one entry per CDR3 protein. In the table there are tens of thousands of distinct CDR3 sequences, about 6% of which are singletons. The sequence was obtained from an adult who was a healthcare worker with PCR-confirmed SARS-CoV-2 infection or an uninfected control (not recorded which). Sequenced input: whole blood. The rearrangement links TRBV18 to TRBJ1-2, with 10 bases fitting TRBD1. The CDR3: CASSPNAGTGANYGYTF. In nucleotides, the CDR3 is TGTGCCAGCTCACCAAATGCCGGGACAGGGGCGAACTATGGCTACACCTTC.